One sample yielded the 21 T cell receptor beta chains listed below, sequenced in a study of T cell responses to AZD1222 COVID-19 vaccine. TCRdb keeps only in-frame clones here, not all; method: immunoSEQ multiplex PCR. This repertoire shows around 60,000 clones, 65% to 85% found once; its top ten account for roughly 27%. Sample: peripheral blood, taken 28 days after the second AZD1222 dose. The receptors shown here come from an adult who received the AZD1222 COVID-19 vaccine.

The chain combines TRBV28 with TRBJ1-5, with TRBD1 as a possible D gene (6 bases). The CDR3 sequence is 16 residues long. Trimming took 6 bases from V and 1 from J, leaving 16 bases between them. Germline loops: CDR1 MDHEN, CDR2 SYDVKM. The CDR3 nucleotides are TGTGCCAGCAGCCCTGGGGGCACCCGCAGCAATCAGCCCCAGCATTTT. Translation gives CASSPGGTRSNQPQHF.

The J gene is TRBJ2-1, the V gene TRBV29-1; 7 bases are shared with TRBD1. This CDR3 is built from 14 residues. The germline gives CDR1 SQVTM, CDR2 ANQGSEA. V dropped 2 bases and J dropped 10; count of bases not matched to a gene: 11. CDR3 in amino acids: CSVEPTGIVAEQFF. Written as DNA, the CDR3 is TGCAGCGTTGAACCGACAGGGATAGTAGCGGAGCAGTTCTTC.

The rearrangement joins TRBV29-1 to TRBJ2-7; D possibly corresponds to TRBD1 (6 bases). Germline CDR1 is SQVTM and CDR2 is ANQGSEA. This CDR3 comprises 13 residues. V lost 7 bases and J lost 4, with 17 bases in between. CDR3 nucleotide sequence: TGCAGCGCCCGCCGGGACAACCGGTACGAGCAGTACTTC. Its protein product is CSARRDNRYEQYF.

The sample holds one count of this clone. The V call is TRBV4-3, the J call TRBJ1-1; no definite D call. V shed 1 base and J shed 1 base, with 13 bases lying between them. CDR1 and CDR2 (germline): LGHNA, YSLEER. This CDR3 region has 16 residues. This CDR3 is CASSQGPGLENTEAFF. The CDR3 bases are TGCGCCAGCAGCCAAGGCCCTGGCCTTGAGAACACTGAAGCTTTCTTT.

This clone was detected only a few times. V gene TRBV14 combines with J gene TRBJ2-7, with D possibly being TRBD2 (6 bases). CDR3 length equals 12 residues. Germline V gives CDR1 SGHDN, CDR2 FVKESK. Trimming left V 8 bases short and J 3 bases short, with 11 bases between. CDR3 protein: CASAGLYYEQYF. In nucleotides, the CDR3 is TGTGCCAGCGCGGGACTTTACTACGAGCAGTACTTC.

The table lists this clone with a count of one. This chain links TRBV7-9 with TRBJ1-6, with D perhaps matching TRBD1 (6 bases). Germline V gene lookup returns CDR1 SEHNR and CDR2 FQNEAQ (reference sequence). Trimming pared 0 bases from V and 5 bases from J, leaving 14 bases between. The CDR3 has 17 amino acids. The CDR3 sequence is CASSLARGARDNSPLHF. Here the CDR3 DNA reads TGTGCCAGCAGCTTAGCACGGGGGGCGAGAGATAATTCACCCCTCCACTTT.

This sequence joins TRBV9 and TRBJ1-2; D is undetermined. CDR3 length: 13 residues. V was shortened by 0 bases and J by 7 bases, with 10 bases between the two germline ends. CDR1 SGDLS and CDR2 YYNGEE come from the germline V gene. The CDR3 loop is CASSVAGMGGYTF. Here the CDR3 DNA reads TGTGCCAGCAGCGTAGCAGGAATGGGTGGCTACACCTTC.

The chain uses TRBV7-2 and TRBJ1-5; D is uncertain. V was trimmed by 0 bases and J by 5 bases, leaving 8 bases between them. Germline V lookup: CDR1 SGHTA, CDR2 FQGNSA. This CDR3 contains 14 residues. Here the CDR3 DNA reads TGTGCCAGCAGCTTAGCGCTGATTTATCAGCCCCAGCATTTT. Its protein is CASSLALIYQPQHF.

The CDR3 sequence: CASSFTGMADTQYF. CDR3 bases: TGTGCCAGCAGTTTCACAGGGATGGCAGATACGCAGTATTTT. The rearrangement joins TRBV27 to TRBJ2-3, with TRBD1 as a possible D gene (6 bases). Looked up from germline, CDR1 is MNHEY and CDR2 is SMNVEV (reference sequence). The length of the CDR3 is 14 residues. V lost 3 bases, J lost 4 bases, and 11 bases lay in between.

The V gene is TRBV27, the J gene TRBJ1-6; no reliable D call. In germline, CDR1 is MNHEY, CDR2 SMNVEV (reference sequence). V was shortened by 2 bases and J by 5 bases, with 7 bases between the two germline ends. The CDR3 extends over 14 amino acids. The CDR3 region has the DNA TGTGCCAGCAGTTTAGGCGGAAATAATTCACCCCTCCACTTT. As protein: CASSLGGNNSPLHF.

The V gene is TRBV7-3, the J gene TRBJ2-1, with 11 bases fitting TRBD2. Germline loops: CDR1 SGHTA, CDR2 FQGTGA. The CDR3 is 15 residues long. Trimming cost V 7 bases and J 7 bases; bases outside gene matches: 9. For the CDR3, the DNA is TGTGCCAGCACCCAGACTAGCGGGGTAGGGAATGAGCAGTTCTTC. Its translation: CASTQTSGVGNEQFF. Together with reference TRBV7-3 and TRBJ2-1, the CDR3 gives the full variable domain: GAGVSQTPSNKVTEKGKYVELRCDPISGHTALYWYRQSLGQGPEFLIYFQGTGAADDSGLPNDRFFAVRPEGSVSTLKIQRTERGDSAVYLCASTQTSGVGNEQFFGPGTRLTVL.

J is TRBJ1-3 and V is TRBV9; tentatively, D is TRBD1 (6 bases). CDR1 is SGDLS, CDR2 YYNGEE, per germline. This CDR3 has 17 amino acids. Deletions cut 3 bases from V and 0 bases from J, with 16 bases between. This CDR3 is CASSANPGAYSGNTIYF. As DNA, the CDR3 is TGTGCCAGCAGCGCTAACCCGGGGGCCTACTCTGGAAACACCATATATTTT.

The chain couples TRBV5-1 to TRBJ2-1; TRBD2 aligns across 10 bases. CDR1 and CDR2 (germline): SGHRS, YFSETQ. The CDR3 consists of 16 residues. Trimming at V came to 1 base and at J to 2 bases, leaving 3 bases not matched to a gene. CDR3 nucleotide sequence: TGCGCCAGCAGCTTGACTAGCGGGGAGGCCTACAATGAGCAGTTCTTC. Amino acids: CASSLTSGEAYNEQFF.

V gene TRBV7-8 combines with J gene TRBJ2-1, with D uncertain. The CDR3 is 18 amino acids. Germline V lookup: CDR1 SGHVS, CDR2 FQNEAQ. Trimming cost V 4 bases and J 7 bases, with 26 bases left between them. The CDR3 region is CASSSTRVIRAPRNEQFF. The CDR3 DNA is TGTGCCAGCAGCTCCACCCGGGTAATCCGCGCCCCACGGAATGAGCAGTTCTTC.

V is TRBV6-5 and J is TRBJ2-7, with D tentatively TRBD1 (7 bases). V dropped 1 base and J dropped 6 bases, with 13 bases sitting between them. The CDR3 runs to 14 residues. Per germline, CDR1 MNHEY and CDR2 SVGAGI. This CDR3 reads CASSYFWQGGEQYF. DNA for the CDR3: TGTGCCAGCAGTTACTTCTGGCAGGGGGGCGAGCAGTACTTC.

The chain couples TRBV19 to TRBJ1-1, with a weak D call TRBD1 (6 bases). The germline V and J ends were trimmed by 6 bases and 2 bases, with 19 bases remaining between them. Germline V gene lookup returns CDR1 LNHDA and CDR2 SQIVND (reference sequence). The CDR3 has 16 amino acids. The CDR3 DNA reads TGTGCCAGTAGGGCTAACCACAGGGCTACCAACACTGAAGCTTTCTTT. Its protein is CASRANHRATNTEAFF.

J is TRBJ1-4 and V is TRBV9, with 10 bases fitting TRBD1. Per germline, CDR1 SGDLS and CDR2 YYNGEE. V gave up 2 bases and J gave up 3 bases; unmatched junction bases: 1. This CDR3 region has 15 residues. The CDR3 loop is CASSVGTGANEKLFF. In DNA form, the CDR3 reads TGTGCCAGCAGCGTCGGGACAGGGGCTAATGAAAAACTGTTTTTT.

The rearrangement links TRBV19 to TRBJ1-3; D unclear. The CDR3 contains 13 residues. Germline V gene data show CDR1 as LNHDA and CDR2 as SQIVND (reference sequence). V shed 6 bases and J shed 3 bases, with 9 bases lying between them. The CDR3 DNA sequence: TGTGCCAGTAGATACGACTTTGGAAACACCATATATTTT. This sequence encodes CASRYDFGNTIYF.

The chain has TRBV11-1 and TRBJ2-3; a possible D gene is TRBD2 (5 bases). V dropped 0 bases and J dropped 8 bases, with 9 bases sitting between them. Germline CDR1 is SGHAT and CDR2 is FQDESV (reference sequence). The CDR3 is 13 amino acids. CDR3 in amino acids: CASSLAEEATQYF. As DNA, the CDR3 is TGTGCCAGCAGCTTAGCAGAGGAGGCTACGCAGTATTTT.

This chain joins TRBV19 and TRBJ1-5; perhaps TRBD1 as D (5 bases). Germline-derived CDR1 and CDR2 are LNHDA and SQIVND (reference sequence). The CDR3 has 15 amino acids. V dropped 10 bases and J dropped 1 base, with 17 bases sitting between them. The CDR3 sequence is CATRPSRDSNQPQHF. The CDR3 coding sequence is TGTGCCACGAGACCAAGCCGGGACAGCAATCAGCCCCAGCATTTT. Together with reference TRBV19 and TRBJ1-5, the CDR3 gives the full variable domain: DGGITQSPKYLFRKEGQNVTLSCEQNLNHDAMYWYRQDPGQGLRLIYYSQIVNDFQKGDIAEGYSVSREKKESFPLTVTSAQKNPTAFYLCATRPSRDSNQPQHFGDGTRLSIL.

The gene calls are TRBV5-1 and TRBJ2-1, with a possible D match to TRBD1 (6 bases). V gave up 4 bases and J gave up 3 bases, with 20 bases separating them. Germline V gives CDR1 SGHRS, CDR2 YFSETQ. CDR3 length: 17 residues. CDR3 sequence: CASSAPLPPGDYNEQFF. In DNA form, the CDR3 reads TGCGCCAGCAGCGCGCCCCTCCCCCCAGGGGACTACAATGAGCAGTTCTTC. Complete variable domain (other parts from reference TRBV5-1 and TRBJ2-1): KAGVTQTPRYLIKTRGQQVTLSCSPISGHRSVSWYQQTPGQGLQFLFEYFSETQRNKGNFPGRFSGRQFSNSRSEMNVSTLELGDSALYLCASSAPLPPGDYNEQFFGPGTRLTVL.